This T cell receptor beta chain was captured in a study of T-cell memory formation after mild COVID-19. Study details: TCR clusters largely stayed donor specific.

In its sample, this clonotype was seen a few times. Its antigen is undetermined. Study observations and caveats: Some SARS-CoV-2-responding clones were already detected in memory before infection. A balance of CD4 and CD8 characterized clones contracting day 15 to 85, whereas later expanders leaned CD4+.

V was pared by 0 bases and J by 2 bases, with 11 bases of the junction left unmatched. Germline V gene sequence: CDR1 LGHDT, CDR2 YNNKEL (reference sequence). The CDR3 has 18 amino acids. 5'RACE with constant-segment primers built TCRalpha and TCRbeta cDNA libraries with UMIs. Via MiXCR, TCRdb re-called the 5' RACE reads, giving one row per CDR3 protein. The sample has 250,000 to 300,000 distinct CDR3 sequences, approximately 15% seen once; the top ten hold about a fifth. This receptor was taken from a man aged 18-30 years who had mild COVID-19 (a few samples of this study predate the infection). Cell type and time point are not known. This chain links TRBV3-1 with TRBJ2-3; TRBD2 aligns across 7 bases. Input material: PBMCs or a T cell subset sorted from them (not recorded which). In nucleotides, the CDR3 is TGTGCCAGCAGCCAAGATCGAAGTGCGCGGGGGTCCACAGATACGCAGTATTTT. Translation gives CASSQDRSARGSTDTQYF.